A selection of T cell receptor beta chains follows, all from one sample in a study of blood T cell repertoires in COVID-19. TCRdb's table, derived via immunoSEQ multiplex PCR, lists solely in-frame clones and lacks some. Here the sample spans about 73,000 clones, more than 70% being singletons. The sequenced material came from peripheral blood. These receptors were collected from a man between 70 and 80 years old with COVID-19, enrolled during active disease. Each CDR3 is given with its conserved first and last residue. Each record gives: V gene, D gene, J gene, clone size, CDR3 DNA, CDR3 protein. D genes are given only for firm matches. Clone sizes are given selectively: once, few, many, or a class where the clone is expanded.

TRBV14	.	TRBJ2-3	.	TGTGCCAGCAGCCCTTTGCGGGAAGGGACAGATACGCAGTATTTT	CASSPLREGTDTQYF
TRBV19	TRBD1	TRBJ2-7	few	TGTGCCAGTAGTGGGACAGGGCGCGAGCAGTACTTC	CASSGTGREQYF
TRBV18	TRBD1	TRBJ2-7	few	TGTGCCAGCTCACCGACAGGGGTGGCCTACGAGCAGTACTTC	CASSPTGVAYEQYF
TRBV5-1	TRBD2	TRBJ2-1	.	TGCGCCAGCAGCCCCGGGGTTAGCGGGAGTGGGGATGAGCAGTTCTTC	CASSPGVSGSGDEQFF
TRBV27	TRBD2	TRBJ2-7	.	TGTGCCAGCAGTATTTCACTAGCGGCAATTCCTGAGCAGTACTTC	CASSISLAAIPEQYF
TRBV29-1	TRBD1	TRBJ1-1	.	TGCAGCGCCTCGGACAGGGGAGGAACTGAAGCTTTCTTT	CSASDRGGTEAFF
TRBV27	TRBD2	TRBJ2-7	.	TGTGCCAGCAGTTTACTCCGGGGGGGTGACTACGAGCAGTACTTC	CASSLLRGGDYEQYF
TRBV9	.	TRBJ2-1	.	TGTGCCAGCAGCGTAGGGCTAGGAAATGAGCAGTTCTTC	CASSVGLGNEQFF
TRBV6-4	TRBD2	TRBJ2-1	few	TGTGCCAGCAGTGACGGGATAGCGGGACACAATGAGCAGTTCTTC	CASSDGIAGHNEQFF
TRBV3-1/TRBV3-2	TRBD1	TRBJ2-7	few	TGTGCCAGCAGCCATGGCCTAGGGACAGGGATGATCTACGAGCAGTACTTC	CASSHGLGTGMIYEQYF
TRBV11-2	TRBD1	TRBJ2-7	.	TGTGCCAGCAGCTTTCCGGGACAGGGAGCCTACGAGCAGTACTTC	CASSFPGQGAYEQYF
TRBV21-1	.	TRBJ2-1	once	TGTGCCAGCAGCCCCTCCGTCTTTACAGGGAATGAGCAGTTCTTC	CASSPSVFTGNEQFF
TRBV4-1	TRBD2	TRBJ2-7	many	TGCGCCAGCAGCCAAGGAAGCGGGGCAGGCTACGAGCAGTACTTC	CASSQGSGAGYEQYF
TRBV19	.	TRBJ1-5	.	TGTGCCAGTAGTATCCCCAGGGTTGGCAATCAGCCCCAGCATTTT	CASSIPRVGNQPQHF
TRBV9	TRBD1	TRBJ1-1	.	TGTGCCAGCAGCGAGCTGACAGGGGGTGGAACTGAAGCTTTCTTT	CASSELTGGGTEAFF
TRBV5-1	TRBD1	TRBJ2-7	.	TGCGCCAGCAGCAAGACAGGGGTTAACTACGAGCAGTACTTC	CASSKTGVNYEQYF